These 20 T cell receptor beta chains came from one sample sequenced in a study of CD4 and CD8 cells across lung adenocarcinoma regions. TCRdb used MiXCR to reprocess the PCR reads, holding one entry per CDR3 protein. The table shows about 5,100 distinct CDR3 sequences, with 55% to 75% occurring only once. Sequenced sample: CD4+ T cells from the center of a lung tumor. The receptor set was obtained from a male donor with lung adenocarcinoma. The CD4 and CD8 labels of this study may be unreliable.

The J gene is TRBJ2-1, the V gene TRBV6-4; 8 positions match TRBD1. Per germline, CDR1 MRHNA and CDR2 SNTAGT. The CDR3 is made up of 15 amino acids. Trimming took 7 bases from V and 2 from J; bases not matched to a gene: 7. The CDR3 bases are TGTGCCAGCAAAGCACAGGGGGAAGCCTACAATGAGCAGTTCTTC. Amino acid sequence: CASKAQGEAYNEQFF.

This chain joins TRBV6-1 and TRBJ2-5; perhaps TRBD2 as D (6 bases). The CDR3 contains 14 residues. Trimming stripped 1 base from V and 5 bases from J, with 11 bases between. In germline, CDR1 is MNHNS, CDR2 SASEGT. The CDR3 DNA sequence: TGTGCCAGCAGTGAAGGGTGGGGGAGGGAGACCCAGTACTTC. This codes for CASSEGWGRETQYF.

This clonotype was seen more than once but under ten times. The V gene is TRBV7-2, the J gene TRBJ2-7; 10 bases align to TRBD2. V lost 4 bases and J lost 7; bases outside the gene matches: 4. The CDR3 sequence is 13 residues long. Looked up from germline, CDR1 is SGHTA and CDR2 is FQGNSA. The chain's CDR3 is CASSSSSGSEQYF. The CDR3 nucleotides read TGTGCCAGCAGCTCCTCTAGCGGGAGTGAGCAGTACTTC. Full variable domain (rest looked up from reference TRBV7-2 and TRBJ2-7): GAGVSQSPSNKVTEKGKDVELRCDPISGHTALYWYRQSLGQGLEFLIYFQGNSAPDKSGLPSDRFSAERTGGSVSTLTIQRTQQEDSAVYLCASSSSSGSEQYFGPGTRLTVT.

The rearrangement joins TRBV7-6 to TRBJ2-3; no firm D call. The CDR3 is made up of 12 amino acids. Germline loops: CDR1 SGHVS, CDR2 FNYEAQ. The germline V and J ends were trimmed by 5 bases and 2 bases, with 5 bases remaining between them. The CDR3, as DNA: TGTGCCAGCAGCCTTCCCACAGATACGCAGTATTTT. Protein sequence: CASSLPTDTQYF.

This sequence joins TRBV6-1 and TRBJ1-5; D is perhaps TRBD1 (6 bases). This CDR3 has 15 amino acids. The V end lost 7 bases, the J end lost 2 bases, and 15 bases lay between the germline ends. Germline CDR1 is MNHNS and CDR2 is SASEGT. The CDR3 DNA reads TGTGCCAGCATGCGAGGGGGGTTAGGCAATCAGCCCCAGCATTTT. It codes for CASMRGGLGNQPQHF.

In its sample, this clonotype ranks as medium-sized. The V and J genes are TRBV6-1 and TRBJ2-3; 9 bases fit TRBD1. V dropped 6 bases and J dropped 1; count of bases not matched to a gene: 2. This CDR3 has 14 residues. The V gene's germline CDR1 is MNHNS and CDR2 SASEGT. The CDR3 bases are TGTGCCAGCAGGAGGACAGGGGGCACAGATACGCAGTATTTT. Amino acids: CASRRTGGTDTQYF.

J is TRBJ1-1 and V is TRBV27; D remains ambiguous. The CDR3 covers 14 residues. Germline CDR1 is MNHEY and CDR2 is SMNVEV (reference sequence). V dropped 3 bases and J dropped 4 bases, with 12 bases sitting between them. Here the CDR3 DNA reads TGTGCCAGCAGTTTTTATTCAGGAGGCACTGAAGCTTTCTTT. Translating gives CASSFYSGGTEAFF.

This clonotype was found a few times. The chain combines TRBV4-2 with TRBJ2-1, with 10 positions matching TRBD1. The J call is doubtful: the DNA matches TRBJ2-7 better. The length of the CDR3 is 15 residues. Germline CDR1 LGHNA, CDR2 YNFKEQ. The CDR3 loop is CASSPTGQGAYEQYF. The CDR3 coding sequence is TGTGCCAGCAGCCCTACAGGACAGGGGGCCTACGAGCAGTACTTC.

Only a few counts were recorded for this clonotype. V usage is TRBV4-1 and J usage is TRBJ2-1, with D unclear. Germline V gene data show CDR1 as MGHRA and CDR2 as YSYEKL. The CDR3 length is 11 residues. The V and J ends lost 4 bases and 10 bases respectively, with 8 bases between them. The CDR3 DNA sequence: TGCGCCAGCAGCCGAGTTGACGAGCAGTTCTTC. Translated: CASSRVDEQFF.

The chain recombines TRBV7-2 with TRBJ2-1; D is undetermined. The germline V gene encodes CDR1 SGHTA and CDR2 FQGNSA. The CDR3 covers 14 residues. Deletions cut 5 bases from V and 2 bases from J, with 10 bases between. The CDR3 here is CASSPDWTYNEQFF. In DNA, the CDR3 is TGTGCCAGCAGCCCAGACTGGACCTACAATGAGCAGTTCTTC.

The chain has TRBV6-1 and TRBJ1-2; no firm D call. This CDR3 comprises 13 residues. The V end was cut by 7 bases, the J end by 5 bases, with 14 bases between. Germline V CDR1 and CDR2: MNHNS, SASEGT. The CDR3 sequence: CASTISTAYGYTF. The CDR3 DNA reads TGTGCCAGCACCATTTCGACTGCTTATGGCTACACCTTC.

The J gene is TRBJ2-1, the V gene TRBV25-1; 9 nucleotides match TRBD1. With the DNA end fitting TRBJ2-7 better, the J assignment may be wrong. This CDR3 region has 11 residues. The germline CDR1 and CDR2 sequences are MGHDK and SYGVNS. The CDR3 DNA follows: TGTGCCAGCGGGACAGGGTTCGAGCAGTACTTC. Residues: CASGTGFEQYF.

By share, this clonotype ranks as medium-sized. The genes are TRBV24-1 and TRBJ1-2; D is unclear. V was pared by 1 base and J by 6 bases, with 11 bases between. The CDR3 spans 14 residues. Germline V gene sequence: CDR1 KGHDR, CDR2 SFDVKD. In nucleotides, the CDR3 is TGTGCCACCAGTGATTTAGCGGCAGGAGATGGCTACACCTTC. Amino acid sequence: CATSDLAAGDGYTF.

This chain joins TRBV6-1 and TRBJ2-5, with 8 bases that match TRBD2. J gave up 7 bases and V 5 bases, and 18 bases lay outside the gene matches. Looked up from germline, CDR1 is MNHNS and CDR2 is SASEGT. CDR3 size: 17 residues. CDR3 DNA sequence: TGTGCCAGCAGTCCGCCTGGGACTAGGGGGGAGGTCAGGACCCAGTACTTC. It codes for CASSPPGTRGEVRTQYF.

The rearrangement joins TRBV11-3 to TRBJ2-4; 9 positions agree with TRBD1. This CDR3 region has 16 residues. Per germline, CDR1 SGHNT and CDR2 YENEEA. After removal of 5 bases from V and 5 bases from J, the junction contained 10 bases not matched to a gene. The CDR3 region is CASSLQGALIQNIQYF. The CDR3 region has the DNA TGTGCCAGCAGCCTACAGGGGGCTCTTATCCAAAACATTCAGTACTTC.

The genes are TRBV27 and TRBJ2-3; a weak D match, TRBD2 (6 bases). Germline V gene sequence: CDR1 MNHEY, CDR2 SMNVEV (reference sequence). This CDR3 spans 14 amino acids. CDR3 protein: CAGSRGSDTDTQYF. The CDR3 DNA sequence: TGTGCGGGCAGTCGGGGGTCTGACACAGATACGCAGTATTTT.

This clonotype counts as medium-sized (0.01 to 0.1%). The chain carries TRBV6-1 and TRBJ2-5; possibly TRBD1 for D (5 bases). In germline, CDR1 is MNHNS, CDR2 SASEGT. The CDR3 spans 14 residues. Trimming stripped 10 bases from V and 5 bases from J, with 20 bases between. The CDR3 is CATRFRVGLETQYF. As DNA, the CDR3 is TGTGCCACCCGGTTCAGGGTAGGCCTGGAGACCCAGTACTTC.

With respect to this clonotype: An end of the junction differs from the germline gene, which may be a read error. The CDR3 DNA reads TGTGCCACCAGTGACCCCCGCTGGTCGAGCGGGGGAGGCACAAACACGCAGTACTTT. Its protein product is CATSDPRWSSGGGTNTQYF. The chain joins TRBV24-1 to TRBJ2-3, with 8 bases matching TRBD2. CDR1 KGHDR and CDR2 SFDVKD come from the germline V gene. There are 19 residues in the CDR3.

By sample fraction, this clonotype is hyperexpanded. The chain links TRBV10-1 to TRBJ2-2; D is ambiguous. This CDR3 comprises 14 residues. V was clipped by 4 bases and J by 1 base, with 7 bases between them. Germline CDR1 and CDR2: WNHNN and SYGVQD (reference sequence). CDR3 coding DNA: TGCGCCAGCAGTGTGACCCTGAACACCGGGGAGCTGTTTTTT. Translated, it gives CASSVTLNTGELFF.

CDR3 DNA: TGTGCCAGCAGGGCCGGGACAGGGACGACCGCCTACAATGAGCAGTTCTTC. It translates to CASRAGTGTTAYNEQFF. The V and J genes are TRBV12-3 or TRBV12-4 and TRBJ2-1; 9 bases match TRBD1. The CDR3 covers 17 residues. Trimming removed 6 bases from V and 2 bases from J; junction bases left unmatched: 11.